The rows below give T cell receptor beta chains drawn from one sample of a study of OX40 agonist ivuxolimab in advanced cancers. The repertoire was sequenced with immunoSEQ multiplex PCR; TCRdb's copy has only in-frame clones and lacks some. The repertoire includes roughly 76,000 clones, approximately 85% of them detected once, and roughly 6% sits in the top ten. Here the sequenced sample was CD4+ or CD8+ T cells sorted from blood, taken in a trial of the OX40 agonist ivuxolimab. The receptor source for this set is an adult with an advanced solid tumor such as melanoma, head and neck, liver or kidney cancer. Each CDR3 is given with its conserved first and last residue. Each record gives: J gene, V gene, CDR3 protein.

J gene: TRBJ2-6; V gene: TRBV11-2; CDR3 protein: CASSGRQYQRSGANVLTF
J gene: TRBJ1-2; V gene: TRBV30; CDR3 protein: CAWSWTDYGYTF
J gene: TRBJ2-2; V gene: TRBV7-2; CDR3 protein: CASSLVGAGGANTGELFF
J gene: TRBJ1-6; V gene: TRBV4-3; CDR3 protein: CASSQEGTDDNSPLHF
J gene: TRBJ2-7; V gene: TRBV7-9; CDR3 protein: CASSATFYEQYF
J gene: TRBJ2-5; V gene: TRBV5-1; CDR3 protein: CASSRSPQETQYF
J gene: TRBJ1-1; V gene: TRBV7-9; CDR3 protein: CASSLGVRGDTEAFF
J gene: TRBJ1-1; V gene: TRBV6-6; CDR3 protein: CASRLPGTQNTEAFF
J gene: TRBJ2-7; V gene: TRBV19; CDR3 protein: CASSFRTSGSSYYEQYF
J gene: TRBJ2-2; V gene: TRBV18; CDR3 protein: CASSPNELGRTGELFF
J gene: TRBJ2-7; V gene: TRBV4-1; CDR3 protein: CASSQQGPSSYEQYF
J gene: TRBJ2-3; V gene: TRBV7-9; CDR3 protein: CASSLGPGQYF
J gene: TRBJ2-7; V gene: TRBV10-3; CDR3 protein: CAISEGLRDSGLSYEQYF
J gene: TRBJ2-1; V gene: TRBV29-1; CDR3 protein: CSANQPGLNHGQFF
J gene: TRBJ1-1; V gene: TRBV6-1; CDR3 protein: CASSEAKATVNTEAFF
J gene: TRBJ2-1; V gene: TRBV2; CDR3 protein: CASRNPNNEQFF
J gene: TRBJ2-3; V gene: TRBV4-2; CDR3 protein: CASSQERAGGPGTDTQYF
J gene: TRBJ1-6; V gene: TRBV6-1; CDR3 protein: CASSSAGGGSPLHF
J gene: TRBJ2-3; V gene: TRBV6-1; CDR3 protein: CASSELAPDSTDTQYF
J gene: TRBJ1-1; V gene: TRBV19; CDR3 protein: CASIPRGRNTEAFF
J gene: TRBJ2-1; V gene: TRBV10-1; CDR3 protein: CASSSRTSGNADEQFF
J gene: TRBJ2-3; V gene: TRBV30; CDR3 protein: CACPLAGGDTQYF
J gene: TRBJ2-7; V gene: TRBV7-9; CDR3 protein: CASSLSGITYEQYF
J gene: TRBJ2-3; V gene: TRBV4-1; CDR3 protein: CASSQSGLGTDTQYF
J gene: TRBJ2-1; V gene: TRBV7-6; CDR3 protein: CASSPRGAGNEQFF
J gene: TRBJ2-1; V gene: TRBV2; CDR3 protein: CASTPGTNYNEQFF